Listed below are T cell receptor beta chains from one sample, sequenced in a study of T-cell reconstitution after alpha-beta-depleted transplantation in children. Each CDR3 protein is one row after TCRdb ran MiXCR on the PCR reads. This table has about 610,000 distinct CDR3 sequences, approximately 10% appearing once. This specimen consisted of PBMCs from the stem cell graft donor, obtained from the stem cell graft. These receptors came from a human donor who donated a stem cell graft to a child with acute myeloid leukemia. Each CDR3 is given with its conserved first and last residue. A D gene is named only where the DNA matches it firmly. For some rows the clone size is stated as once, few or many, or as a class when expanded; others skip it.

clone_size,d_call,j_call,v_call,cdr3_nt,cdr3_aa
many,NA,TRBJ2-1,TRBV24-1,TGTGCCACCAGTGACATAGGGGAGCAGTTCTTC,CATSDIGEQFF
many,NA,TRBJ1-1,TRBV15,TGTGCCACCAGCAGAGAGAGGGGTTGGGGGGAAGCTTTCTTT,CATSRERGWGEAFF
many,NA,TRBJ2-3,TRBV20-1,TGCAGTGCACTAGTTAGCACAGATACGCAGTATTTT,CSALVSTDTQYF
many,TRBD1,TRBJ1-4,TRBV28,TGTGCCAGCAGTCGGACAGGGTTCGGAGAAAAACTGTTTTTT,CASSRTGFGEKLFF
few,NA,TRBJ2-3,TRBV24-1,TGTGCCACCAGTGACCCGACCGAGAGAACAGATACGCAGTATTTT,CATSDPTERTDTQYF
NA,NA,TRBJ2-7,TRBV5-1,TGCGCCAGCGGGACGGTAATGGGGGAGCAGTACTTC,CASGTVMGEQYF
few,NA,TRBJ1-1,TRBV25-1,TGTGCCAGCAGTGGGGCGCGACAGCTGAACACTGAAGCTTTCTTT,CASSGARQLNTEAFF
few,NA,TRBJ2-7,TRBV20-1,TGCAGTGCTAGGTCGCTCCCCTGGAATGGTGAGCAGTACTTC,CSARSLPWNGEQYF
many,TRBD2,TRBJ2-2,TRBV7-3,TGTGCCAGCAGCTTATCCCCCTTAGCGGGAGCAACCGGGGAGCTGTTTTTT,CASSLSPLAGATGELFF
many,TRBD2,TRBJ2-3,TRBV7-2,TGTGCCAGCAGCTTAGCCCAAGCGGGAGGCCCAAGCGATACGCAGTATTTT,CASSLAQAGGPSDTQYF
few,TRBD2,TRBJ2-2,TRBV20-1,TGCAGTGCTAGAAGGGGAGCGGGAGGGCACACCGGGGAGCTGTTTTTT,CSARRGAGGHTGELFF
NA,NA,TRBJ1-1,TRBV6-1,TGTGCCAGCAGTGCCCTCTATAACACTGAAGCTTTCTTT,CASSALYNTEAFF
NA,TRBD1,TRBJ1-6,TRBV27,TGTGCCAGCAGTTTTAGCCCGGGACAGGGAGGATCACCCCTCCACTTT,CASSFSPGQGGSPLHF
few,TRBD1,TRBJ2-7,TRBV20-1,TGCAGTGCTGGTGGGGACAGGGACTACGAGCAGTACTTC,CSAGGDRDYEQYF
few,TRBD2,TRBJ2-3,TRBV12-3/TRBV12-4,TGTGCCAGCAGTTCTCGGACTAGCGGGAGTGTAGATACGCAGTATTTT,CASSSRTSGSVDTQYF
many,TRBD1,TRBJ2-5,TRBV5-1,TGCGCCAGCAGCTTGGATGGGACAGAAGAGACCCAGTACTTC,CASSLDGTEETQYF
many,TRBD2,TRBJ2-1,TRBV5-1,TGCGCCAGCAGTCGGGAGGGCGACGGCGAGCAGTTCTTC,CASSREGDGEQFF
few,TRBD2,TRBJ2-1,TRBV5-6,TGTGCCAGCAGCTTATATGTCGGACTAGCGGGAGAGCAGTTCTTC,CASSLYVGLAGEQFF
NA,NA,TRBJ2-5,TRBV10-3,TGTGCCATCAGTGAGTTCTCAGCGATTGGAGAAGAAGGGGAGACCCAGTACTTC,CAISEFSAIGEEGETQYF
few,NA,TRBJ2-1,TRBV7-9,TGTGCCAGCAGCCCTCAGGCGGGACTCTCCTACAATGAGCAGTTCTTC,CASSPQAGLSYNEQFF
few,NA,TRBJ2-1,TRBV6-2/TRBV6-3,TGTGCCAGCAGTTACGCACGGGTAGAGTACCCCGGATACAATGAGCAGTTCTTC,CASSYARVEYPGYNEQFF
many,NA,TRBJ2-5,TRBV5-1,TGCGCCAGCAGCTTGGGGAGCGAAGAGACCCAGTACTTC,CASSLGSEETQYF
few,TRBD2,TRBJ2-2,TRBV20-1,TGCAGTGCTGCGGGACTAGCGGGCGCTTTGAGGGGGGAGCTGTTTTTT,CSAAGLAGALRGELFF
NA,NA,TRBJ2-1,TRBV7-3,TGTGCCAGCAGCGCCCGGGACGTCTCCTACAATGAGCAGTTCTTC,CASSARDVSYNEQFF
NA,NA,TRBJ2-5,TRBV19,TGTGCCAGTAGCCCAGCGGGACAGACGACTTTCCAAGAGACCCAGTACTTC,CASSPAGQTTFQETQYF
many,TRBD2,TRBJ2-5,TRBV20-1,TGCAGTGCGGTAGCGGGAGGGAAGGAGGAGACCCAGTACTTC,CSAVAGGKEETQYF
many,TRBD2,TRBJ2-1,TRBV12-3/TRBV12-4,TGTGCCAGCAGTGCTCTAGCGGGAGCCGTGACTGAGCAGTTCTTC,CASSALAGAVTEQFF
NA,NA,TRBJ2-7,TRBV20-1,TGCAGTGCCCCGGAAGGGAGATCCTACGAGCAGTACTTC,CSAPEGRSYEQYF
NA,NA,TRBJ2-5,TRBV20-1,TGCAGTGCTAGAAATGTAGCGCAAGAGACCCAGTACTTC,CSARNVAQETQYF
NA,NA,TRBJ1-4,TRBV3-1,TGTGCCAGCAGTCGCGTAGCGTTTGAAAAACTGTTTTTT,CASSRVAFEKLFF
NA,TRBD1,TRBJ2-7,TRBV5-1,TGCGCCAGCAGCTTGGAAGGTTACAGGGGGTACTACGAGCAGTACTTC,CASSLEGYRGYYEQYF
many,NA,TRBJ1-2,TRBV27,TGTGCCAGCAGTTTATCGGGTGGTAACTATGGCTACACCTTC,CASSLSGGNYGYTF
many,NA,TRBJ2-2,TRBV5-6,TGTGCCAGCAGCTGGATCCAAACTAGGAACACCGGGGAGCTGTTTTTT,CASSWIQTRNTGELFF
many,NA,TRBJ2-7,TRBV5-1,TGCGCCAGCAGCGCGGCCTACGAGCAGTACTTC,CASSAAYEQYF
NA,TRBD1,TRBJ2-5,TRBV6-1,TGTGCCAGCAGTCTCTCAGGGACAGGGTTGGGAGAGACCCAGTACTTC,CASSLSGTGLGETQYF
many,TRBD1,TRBJ2-7,TRBV25-1,TGTGCCAGCCGGACCGGGACAGGGTCCCACGAGCAGTACTTC,CASRTGTGSHEQYF
many,TRBD2,TRBJ2-5,TRBV29-1,TGCAGCGTTGTGGCTAGCGGAGAGACCCAGTACTTC,CSVVASGETQYF
many,NA,TRBJ1-5,TRBV20-1,TGCAGTGCTTCTTACCGGGCCAGAGACAATCAGCCCCAGCATTTT,CSASYRARDNQPQHF
few,NA,TRBJ2-2,TRBV7-3,TGTGCCAGCAGCTTAAATCCGAGCGCCGGGGAGCTGTTTTTT,CASSLNPSAGELFF
NA,TRBD1,TRBJ2-1,TRBV10-2,TGCGCCAGCAGTGTAGGGGGCTACACGGGGCAGTTCTTC,CASSVGGYTGQFF
many,TRBD2,TRBJ2-1,TRBV20-1,TGCAGTGCAGGGACTAGCGGGAGGGCCGACAATGAGCAGTTCTTC,CSAGTSGRADNEQFF
few,NA,TRBJ2-4,TRBV27,TGTGCCAGCAGTTTAGACGGGGGATCCTTTCAGTACTTC,CASSLDGGSFQYF
NA,NA,TRBJ2-1,TRBV7-6,TGTGCCAGCAGCCCGAATTCCGGGACTGCCACGGGGGCGCAGTTCTTC,CASSPNSGTATGAQFF
few,TRBD1,TRBJ1-1,TRBV7-9,TGTGCCAGCAGCTCGAGCCCCGGACAGGGAATGAACACTGAAGCTTTCTTT,CASSSSPGQGMNTEAFF
NA,TRBD2,TRBJ2-1,TRBV20-1,TGCAGTGCTCCTAAAACCGGGACTAGGGGGTACAATGAGCAGTTCTTC,CSAPKTGTRGYNEQFF
NA,NA,TRBJ2-7,TRBV7-9,TGTGCCAGCAGCTCAAACCTCGGAAGGGAGCAGTACTTC,CASSSNLGREQYF